This T cell receptor beta chain originates from a study of blood T cell repertoires in COVID-19. Germline-derived CDR1 and CDR2 are SGHRS and YFSETQ. V lost 4 bases and J 4 bases, leaving 9 bases between the germline ends. The CDR3 has 13 amino acids. In the original workflow: From reference gene primer amplification, estimates of nucleated cell counts were derived. Assay used: immunoSEQ multiplex PCR; TCRdb lists only in-frame clones, some missing. The V and J calls and clone size are taken from that table; D and trimming were inferred from the DNA. The sample records more than 350,000 clones, 70% to 90% being singletons.

The J gene is TRBJ2-1, the V gene TRBV5-1, with D hard to call. The sample consisted of PBMCs or T cells enriched from blood (not recorded which). The source is a woman between 18 and 29 years old who had been exposed to COVID-19. The CDR3 nucleotides read TGCGCCAGCAGCCCCGTTAATTACAATGAGCAGTTCTTC. As protein: CASSPVNYNEQFF.